Below, 32 T cell receptor beta chains from the same sample are listed, as sequenced in a study of blood T cells in healthy people across ages. Together with a sample-barcoded 5' primer, a J-beta primer mix was included in a second PCR lasting about 6 to 11 cycles. TCRdb recomputed calls from the 5' RACE reads with MiXCR, one row per CDR3 protein. The sample records more than 750,000 distinct CDR3 sequences, almost 30% being singletons. The same specimen was also included in a second study, on T cells of mothers and their children.

Sample: blood. These receptor sequences come from a woman between 35 and 50 years old in good health.

This clonotype appeared many times. The V and J genes are TRBV25-1 and TRBJ2-4; 8 bases fit TRBD1. With V trimmed by 4 bases and J by 7 bases, 6 bases remained unmatched. The length of the CDR3 is 14 residues. The V gene's germline CDR1 is MGHDK and CDR2 SYGVNS. The CDR3 here is CASSAPGGANIQYF. CDR3 coding DNA: TGTGCCAGCAGTGCCCCAGGGGGCGCGAACATTCAGTACTTC.

The V and J genes are TRBV11-2 and TRBJ1-3; TRBD1 agrees at 8 bases. Germline trimming cut 5 bases from V and 2 bases from J; bases unmatched to any gene: 8. This CDR3 has 16 amino acids. CDR1 is SGHAT and CDR2 is FQNNGV in the germline V gene. Here the CDR3 reads CASSPQNRGAGNTIYF. The CDR3 nucleotides are TGTGCCAGCAGCCCTCAGAACAGGGGGGCTGGAAACACCATATATTTT.

This clonotype was observed at least ten times. The chain carries TRBV12-3 or TRBV12-4 and TRBJ1-2; D remains ambiguous. Trimming cost V 1 base and J 1 base, with 16 bases left between them. The CDR3 totals 17 residues. The CDR3 reads CASSLGRNAHRNYGYTF. The DNA for the CDR3 is TGTGCCAGCAGTTTAGGCAGGAATGCCCATCGTAACTATGGCTACACCTTC.

The chain recombines TRBV2 with TRBJ2-3; D is unresolved. Deletions cut 1 base from V and 0 bases from J, with 8 bases between. CDR3 size: 15 residues. CDR1 SNHLY and CDR2 FYNNEI come from the germline V gene. Written as DNA, the CDR3 is TGTGCCAGCAGTGAAGGCGGTTACAGCACAGATACGCAGTATTTT. Protein product: CASSEGGYSTDTQYF.

This clonotype was recorded a few times. This may be a read error, as it is one base from a much larger clone. The J gene is TRBJ2-5, the V gene TRBV7-9, with D perhaps TRBD2 (6 bases). The better agreement between TRBJ2-7 and the DNA end casts doubt on the J call. CDR3 size: 17 residues. Looked up from germline, CDR1 is SEHNR and CDR2 is FQNEAQ (reference sequence). This chain's CDR3 is CASSSKEASAARYEQYF. CDR3 nucleotide sequence: TGTGCCAGCAGCTCTAAGGAGGCTAGCGCGGCTAGGTACGAGCAGTACTTC.

CDR3 region: CASSQDRGLLLYEQYF. CDR3 nucleotides: TGTGCCAGCAGCCAAGATAGGGGCCTACTACTCTACGAGCAGTACTTC. This chain uses TRBV3-1 with TRBJ2-7; TRBD1 might be the D (5 bases). There are 16 residues in the CDR3. Trimming removed 0 bases at V and 3 bases at J, with 15 bases between. In germline, CDR1 is LGHDT, CDR2 YNNKEL (reference sequence).

The V call is TRBV7-8, the J call TRBJ2-1, with 8 nucleotides matching TRBD2. Germline assignment: CDR1 SGHVS and CDR2 FQNEAQ. The V gene end was trimmed by 3 bases and the J gene end by 8 bases; junction bases not matched to a gene: 9. The CDR3 sequence is 15 residues long. The DNA of the CDR3 is TGTGCCAGCAGCTTCCGTAGCGGGATCGGTGATGAGCAGTTCTTC. This translates into CASSFRSGIGDEQFF.

This clonotype has more than one count but fewer than ten. This chain connects TRBV4-1 to TRBJ1-1, with D unclear. Trimming stripped 0 bases from V and 5 bases from J, with 10 bases between. Germline V gives CDR1 MGHRA, CDR2 YSYEKL. The CDR3 runs 14 residues. The CDR3 DNA reads as TGCGCCAGCAGCCAAGACACCGGATGGACTGAAGCTTTCTTT. It translates to CASSQDTGWTEAFF.

Regarding this clonotype: A junction boundary mismatches the germline segment, possibly from a read error. The chain has TRBV14 and TRBJ1-2; the D gene is possibly TRBD1 (5 bases). CDR3 length: 13 amino acids. Looked up from germline, CDR1 is SGHDN and CDR2 is FVKESK. The chain's CDR3 is CASSQLRGYGCTF. The CDR3 bases are TGTGCCAGCAGCCAACTAAGGGGTTATGGCTGCACCTTC.

This clonotype was counted only a few times. The CDR3: CASSLGLGNTEAFF. The CDR3 DNA follows: TGTGCCAGCAGCTTGGGTTTGGGGAACACTGAAGCTTTCTTT. The rearrangement joins TRBV11-2 to TRBJ1-1; D is ambiguous. Trimming stripped 3 bases from V and 1 base from J, with 9 bases between. This CDR3 region has 14 residues. The germline gives CDR1 SGHAT, CDR2 FQNNGV.

V is TRBV7-9 and J is TRBJ2-2; 7 bases map to TRBD1. This CDR3 contains 14 residues. Germline CDR1 reads SEHNR; CDR2 reads FQNEAQ (reference sequence). Losses at the gene ends were 4 bases for V and 6 bases for J; bases not matched to a gene: 5. The CDR3 nucleotides are TGTGCCAGCAGCTCAACCACAGGGGCCGGGGAGCTGTTTTTT. It yields the protein CASSSTTGAGELFF.

Worth noting for this clonotype: A single base separates this from a much larger clone, so it may be a read error. V is TRBV29-1 and J is TRBJ2-5, with a weak D call TRBD2 (6 bases). The V gene's germline CDR1 is SQVTM and CDR2 ANQGSEA. The CDR3 is made up of 14 amino acids. V gave up 3 bases and J gave up 2 bases, with 13 bases separating them. CDR3 sequence: CSVEASVGQETQYF. CDR3 bases: TGCAGCGTTGAGGCTAGCGTCGGGCAAGAGACCCAGTACTTC.

This chain uses TRBV5-6 with TRBJ2-1; 9 nucleotides line up with TRBD2. The CDR3 covers 14 residues. CDR1 SGHDT and CDR2 YYEEEE come from the germline V gene. The V segment lost 9 bases and the J segment 7 bases; nucleotides outside the gene matches: 11. The CDR3 spells CATTLGLAWNEQFF. For the CDR3, the DNA is TGTGCCACCACACTAGGACTAGCGTGGAATGAGCAGTTCTTC.

This clonotype was seen a few times. CDR3 residues: CASSLVPAGTSSYEQYF. The CDR3 region has the DNA TGCGCCAGCAGCTTGGTTCCTGCGGGGACTTCCTCCTACGAGCAGTACTTC. The chain uses TRBV5-1 and TRBJ2-7; D may be TRBD2 (6 bases). Germline V CDR1 and CDR2: SGHRS, YFSETQ. The ends were cut back, 0 bases at V and 0 bases at J, with 16 bases in the middle. CDR3 length: 17 amino acids.

This clonotype was recorded a few times. The chain has TRBV7-9 and TRBJ2-1; D is possibly TRBD1 or TRBD2 (5 bases each). CDR3 size: 15 residues. Germline V CDR1 and CDR2: SEHNR, FQNEAQ (reference sequence). V shed 3 bases and J shed 5 bases, with 14 bases lying between them. The CDR3 nucleotides read TGTGCCAGCAGCTTCACCGGGACGGTAAACAATGAGCAGTTCTTC. This codes for CASSFTGTVNNEQFF.

CDR3 nucleotide sequence: TGTGCCAGCAGCCGACAGCTCAATGAAAAACTGTTTTTT. This codes for CASSRQLNEKLFF. The chain employs TRBV14 and TRBJ1-4; tentatively, D is TRBD1 (5 bases). Germline-derived CDR1 and CDR2 are SGHDN and FVKESK. V lost 4 bases, J lost 5 bases, and 8 bases lay in between. The CDR3 covers 13 residues.

Only a few counts were recorded for this clonotype. This sequence joins TRBV2 and TRBJ2-7, with D perhaps TRBD2 (5 bases). The germline V and J ends were trimmed by 6 bases and 3 bases, with 12 bases remaining between them. The germline V gene has CDR1 SNHLY and CDR2 FYNNEI. The CDR3 totals 13 residues. CDR3 protein: CASSGLGIYEQYF. As DNA, the CDR3 is TGTGCCAGCAGCGGACTGGGAATCTACGAGCAGTACTTC.

This sequence joins TRBV28 and TRBJ2-3; D not resolved. The germline V gene encodes CDR1 MDHEN and CDR2 SYDVKM. The CDR3 consists of 13 residues. Trimming pared 3 bases from V and 4 bases from J, leaving 8 bases between. The CDR3: CASSFGASDTQYF. The CDR3 DNA is TGTGCCAGCAGTTTCGGCGCCTCAGATACGCAGTATTTT. The full variable domain, rest sourced from reference TRBV28 and TRBJ2-3, is DVKVTQSSRYLVKRTGEKVFLECVQDMDHENMFWYRQDPGLGLRLIYFSYDVKMKEKGDIPEGYSVSREKKERFSLILESASTNQTSMYLCASSFGASDTQYFGPGTRLTVL.

The sample holds a few counts of this clonotype. J is TRBJ1-6 and V is TRBV7-9, with D maybe TRBD1 (5 bases). The CDR3 consists of 18 residues. Germline V gives CDR1 SEHNR, CDR2 FQNEAQ (reference sequence). V was shortened by 1 base and J by 5 bases, with 18 bases between the two germline ends. As DNA, the CDR3 is TGTGCCAGCAGCTTAGTGATGGGCCGGGGACCCCATAATTCACCCCTCCACTTT. Translating it yields CASSLVMGRGPHNSPLHF.

This rearrangement joins TRBV12-3 or TRBV12-4 to TRBJ1-2, with no clear D. The V end was cut by 1 base, the J end by 8 bases, with 14 bases between. The CDR3 runs to 14 residues. The CDR3 bases are TGTGCCAGCAGTTTAGGGACTCCTTCCGGGGGCTACACCTTC. This codes for CASSLGTPSGGYTF.

This clonotype was picked up a small number of times. A read error may produce the germline difference seen at one junction end. The chain carries TRBV7-3 and TRBJ2-7; TRBD1 is a possible D gene (8 bases). The DNA end is more similar to TRBJ2-5, so the J call may be wrong. The CDR3 is made up of 15 amino acids. The germline gives CDR1 SGHTA, CDR2 FQGTGA. CDR3 sequence: CAGSINGQGGETQYF. The DNA for the CDR3 is TGTGCCGGCAGCATAAACGGACAGGGAGGGGAGACCCAGTACTTC.

The chain recombines TRBV27 with TRBJ1-4; tentatively, D is TRBD1 (6 bases). V lost 6 bases to trimming and J lost 4 bases, with 18 bases between them. Germline V CDR1 and CDR2: MNHEY, SMNVEV (reference sequence). The CDR3 sequence is 16 residues long. Written as DNA, the CDR3 is TGTGCCAGCAGCTCAAGTTGGGGGGCATATAATGAAAAACTGTTTTTT. This encodes CASSSSWGAYNEKLFF.

This clonotype was counted ten times or more. V gene TRBV7-2 combines with J gene TRBJ2-1, with D unclear. The CDR3 is 15 residues long. Trimming took 3 bases from V and 4 from J, leaving 13 bases between them. Germline V gene data show CDR1 as SGHTA and CDR2 as FQGNSA. CDR3 sequence (DNA): TGTGCCAGCAGCTTGGCCGAGACCCCTTACAATGAGCAGTTCTTC. Its translation: CASSLAETPYNEQFF.

This clonotype was detected only a few times. Here the CDR3 reads CATSDKGQKQETQYF. The CDR3 DNA reads as TGTGCCACCAGTGATAAGGGACAGAAGCAAGAGACCCAGTACTTC. The gene calls are TRBV24-1 and TRBJ2-5, with 7 bases aligning to TRBD1. The junction had 5 bases not matched to a gene; V was cut back by 3 bases and J by 2 bases. The CDR3 spans 15 residues. The germline CDR1 and CDR2 sequences are KGHDR and SFDVKD.

This clonotype occurred many times. V is TRBV7-2 and J is TRBJ2-5; 8 bases map to TRBD2. The CDR3 spans 14 residues. Germline V lookup: CDR1 SGHTA, CDR2 FQGNSA. V was clipped by 4 bases and J by 4 bases; unmatched bases: 5. This CDR3 is CASSSRGVGETQYF. The CDR3 nucleotides read TGTGCCAGCAGCTCGCGGGGGGTAGGAGAGACCCAGTACTTC. The entire variable domain, with the rest obtained from reference TRBV7-2 and TRBJ2-5, is as follows: GAGVSQSPSNKVTEKGKDVELRCDPISGHTALYWYRQSLGQGLEFLIYFQGNSAPDKSGLPSDRFSAERTGGSVSTLTIQRTQQEDSAVYLCASSSRGVGETQYFGPGTRLLVL.

The genes are TRBV27 and TRBJ2-7; D is ambiguous. The V end lost 5 bases, the J end lost 0 bases, and 14 bases lay between the germline ends. This CDR3 is 15 amino acids long. CDR1 and CDR2 (germline): MNHEY, SMNVEV (reference sequence). CDR3 in DNA: TGTGCCAGCAGTCCCTCCTCTAGGATCTCCTACGAGCAGTACTTC. Translated, it gives CASSPSSRISYEQYF.

Ten or more counts support this clonotype. This rearrangement joins TRBV7-9 to TRBJ1-1; 8 nucleotides match TRBD1. Germline CDR1 reads SEHNR; CDR2 reads FQNEAQ (reference sequence). V was pared by 5 bases and J by 5 bases, with 4 bases of the junction left unmatched. The CDR3 length is 13 residues. The CDR3 DNA reads TGTGCCAGCAGCCCGGGGACAGGAACTGAAGCTTTCTTT. It translates to CASSPGTGTEAFF. Using reference TRBV7-9 and TRBJ1-1 for the parts outside the CDR3, the full variable domain is DTGVSQNPRHKITKRGQNVTFRCDPISEHNRLYWYRQTLGQGPEFLTYFQNEAQLEKSRLLSDRFSAERPKGSFSTLEIQRTEQGDSAMYLCASSPGTGTEAFFGQGTRLTVV.

Turning to this clonotype: The CDR3 end shows no conserved phenylalanine or tryptophan, and so a read error is likely. The chain uses TRBV19 and TRBJ1-1, with 7 positions matching TRBD1. V was clipped by 6 bases and J by 2 bases; unmatched bases: 6. Germline lookup yields CDR1 LNHDA and CDR2 SQIVND (reference sequence). The CDR3 has 14 residues. In DNA, the CDR3 is TGTGCCAGTAGACGACAGGGAGGTAACACTGAAGCTTTCGTT. It translates to CASRRQGGNTEAFV.

This clonotype was observed once. V usage is TRBV24-1 and J usage is TRBJ2-5, with 10 bases that match TRBD1. J gave up 5 bases and V 7 bases, and 12 bases lay outside the gene matches. The CDR3 consists of 16 residues. Germline CDR1 KGHDR, CDR2 SFDVKD. The CDR3 sequence: CATSETGTGAGETQYF. DNA of the CDR3: TGTGCCACCAGCGAAACCGGGACAGGGGCCGGGGAGACCCAGTACTTC.

Worth noting for this clonotype: A much larger clone differs from this one at a single base, so this may be a read error. The rearrangement joins TRBV9 to TRBJ2-1, with D unresolved. The germline V gene encodes CDR1 SGDLS and CDR2 YYNGEE. The CDR3 runs 16 residues. CDR3 sequence: CASTSLLVSSYNGQFF. The CDR3 DNA follows: TGTGCCAGCACCTCCCTCTTGGTCAGCTCCTACAATGGGCAGTTCTTC.

This clonotype has a handful of counts. The chain uses TRBV6-2 or TRBV6-3 and TRBJ2-1; 13 bases fit TRBD2. Germline V gives CDR1 MNHEY, CDR2 SVGEGT. The CDR3 is 16 residues long. Trimming at V came to 2 bases and at J to 8 bases, leaving 6 bases not matched to a gene. The chain's CDR3 is CASSYRTSGGADEQFF. Here the CDR3 DNA reads TGTGCCAGCAGTTACCGAACTAGCGGGGGGGCCGATGAGCAGTTCTTC.

Regarding this clonotype: Mismatch with germline at one junction end may stem from a read error. The chain is built from TRBV20-1 and TRBJ1-2; D is uncertain. Looked up from germline, CDR1 is DFQATT and CDR2 is SNEGSKA (reference sequence). This CDR3 has 12 amino acids. The CDR3 DNA reads as TGCAGTGCTACCGATCCATACTATGACTACACCTTC. Its translation: CSATDPYYDYTF.